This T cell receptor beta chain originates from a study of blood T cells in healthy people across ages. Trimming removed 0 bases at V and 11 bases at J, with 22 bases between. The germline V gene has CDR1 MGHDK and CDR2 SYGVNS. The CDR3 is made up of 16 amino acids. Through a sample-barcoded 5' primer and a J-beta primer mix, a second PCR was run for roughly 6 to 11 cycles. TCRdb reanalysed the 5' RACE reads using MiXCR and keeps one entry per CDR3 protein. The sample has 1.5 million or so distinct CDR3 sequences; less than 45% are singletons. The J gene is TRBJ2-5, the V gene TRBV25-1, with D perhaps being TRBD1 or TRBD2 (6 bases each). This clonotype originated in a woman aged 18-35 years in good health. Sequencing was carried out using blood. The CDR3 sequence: CASSEYRGANRNEQYF. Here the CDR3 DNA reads TGTGCCAGCAGTGAATATAGGGGGGCAAACCGAAATGAGCAGTACTTC.